The present entry profiles one TCR beta chain with its context. This sample is drawn from a study of blood T cell repertoires in COVID-19. Some clones are missing from TCRdb's copy, which holds only in-frame ones; the method was immunoSEQ multiplex PCR. This table has some 190,000 clones, 70% to 90% appearing once. Germline V CDR1 and CDR2: LGHNA, YSLEER. Trimming pared 0 bases from V and 8 bases from J, leaving 10 bases between. The CDR3 loop spans 13 amino acids. The chain employs TRBV4-3 and TRBJ1-1, with D hard to call. The source of this sequence is a human donor with active or convalescent COVID-19. The donor label of this sample is uncertain. The specimen sequenced was peripheral blood. The DNA for the CDR3 is TGCGCCAGCAGCCAAGATTGGTCGCAGGAAGCTTTCTTT. Its translation is CASSQDWSQEAFF.